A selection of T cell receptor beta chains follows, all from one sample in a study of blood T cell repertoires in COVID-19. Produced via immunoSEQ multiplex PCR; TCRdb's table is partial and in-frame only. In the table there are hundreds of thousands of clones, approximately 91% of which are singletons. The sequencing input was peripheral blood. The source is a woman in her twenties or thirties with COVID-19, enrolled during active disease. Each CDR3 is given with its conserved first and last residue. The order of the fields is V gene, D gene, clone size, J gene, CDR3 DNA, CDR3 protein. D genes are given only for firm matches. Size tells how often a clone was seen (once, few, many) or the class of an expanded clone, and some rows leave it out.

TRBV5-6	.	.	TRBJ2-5	TGTGCCAGCAGCTTGGGGGGCAGGGACCAGTACTTC	CASSLGGRDQYF
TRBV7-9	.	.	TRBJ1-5	TGTGCCAGCAGCTTAGAGAAACAGTCCCAGCATTTT	CASSLEKQSQHF
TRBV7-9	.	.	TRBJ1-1	TGTGCCAGCAGCTTAAGTGTTAGTCAGGAGGCCACTGAAGCTTTCTTT	CASSLSVSQEATEAFF
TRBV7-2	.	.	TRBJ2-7	TGTGCCAGCAGCTTAACCGTGGAGACCTCTTACGAGCAGTACTTC	CASSLTVETSYEQYF
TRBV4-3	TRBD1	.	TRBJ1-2	TGCGCCAGCAGCCATTCCGGCACAGGGGGCTATGGCTACACCTTC	CASSHSGTGGYGYTF
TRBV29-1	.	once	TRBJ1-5	TGCAGCGTTGGTCTGGAGGATCAGCCCCAGCATTTT	CSVGLEDQPQHF
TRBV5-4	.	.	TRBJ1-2	TGTGCCAGCAGCCCGGACTCTAACTATGGCTACACCTTC	CASSPDSNYGYTF
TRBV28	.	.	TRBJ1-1	TGTGCCAGCAGTTTATGGGCATCTACGGGTAACACTGAAGCTTTCTTT	CASSLWASTGNTEAFF
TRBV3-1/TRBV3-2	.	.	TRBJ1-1	TGTGCCAGCAGCCAAGATCGGGGGAACACTGAAGCTTTCTTT	CASSQDRGNTEAFF
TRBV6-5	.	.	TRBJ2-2	TGTGCCAGCAGTTTTCGCAGGGGAGGGACCGGGGAGCTGTTTTTT	CASSFRRGGTGELFF
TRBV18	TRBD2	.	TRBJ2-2	TGTGCCAGCTCACAACTAGCGGACGTGGCCGGGGAGCTGTTTTTT	CASSQLADVAGELFF
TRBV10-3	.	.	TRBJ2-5	TGTGCCATCAGTGACCGAGAGACCCAGTACTTC	CAISDRETQYF
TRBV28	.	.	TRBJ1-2	TGTGCCAGCAGACAGGCTAACTATGGCTACACCTTC	CASRQANYGYTF
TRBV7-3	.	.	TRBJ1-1	TGTGCCAGCAGCTTAGGTCCAGATTTTATCTCTGAAGCTTTCTTT	CASSLGPDFISEAFF
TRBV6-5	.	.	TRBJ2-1	TGTGCCAGCCGACTAGAGATGGAAGGTGAGCAGTTCTTC	CASRLEMEGEQFF
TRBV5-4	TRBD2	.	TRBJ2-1	TGTGCCAGCAGCTTGGAGGCTAGCGGTTACAATGAGCAGTTCTTC	CASSLEASGYNEQFF
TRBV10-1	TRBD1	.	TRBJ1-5	TGCGCCAGCAGCCCCGGGACAGGGAATCAGCCCCAGCATTTT	CASSPGTGNQPQHF
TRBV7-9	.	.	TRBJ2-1	TGTGCCAGCAGCTTATTACTAGCTAAAGGTAATGAGCAGTTCTTC	CASSLLLAKGNEQFF
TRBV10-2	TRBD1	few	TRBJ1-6	TGCGCCAGCAGTGAGATAGGGGGCTCGGGGCATTCACCCCTCCACTTT	CASSEIGGSGHSPLHF
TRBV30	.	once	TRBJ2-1	TGTGCCTGGAGTGTATTTGGTGGGGGCGGATCAACGGGTAATGAGCAGTTCTTC	CAWSVFGGGGSTGNEQFF
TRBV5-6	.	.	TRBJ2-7	TGTGCCAGCAGCTTCTACCTTAGCGAGCAGTACTTC	CASSFYLSEQYF
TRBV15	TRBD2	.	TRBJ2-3	TGTGCCACCAGCGGGGGGACTAAAAATACAGATACGCAGTATTTT	CATSGGTKNTDTQYF
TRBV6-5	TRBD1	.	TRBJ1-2	TGTGCCAGCAGTCCCCGCCAGGGGGCGAAGGGCTACACCTTC	CASSPRQGAKGYTF
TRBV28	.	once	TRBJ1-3	TGTGCCAGCAGTTCGACAGGAGACTCTGGAAACACCATATATTTT	CASSSTGDSGNTIYF
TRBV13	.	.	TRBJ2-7	TGTGCCAGCAGCTTAGCGGGAAGACAATTATACGAGCAGTACTTC	CASSLAGRQLYEQYF
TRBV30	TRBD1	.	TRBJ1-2	TGTGCCTGGACCCCAGGGACAGGGGAACTCACCTTC	CAWTPGTGELTF
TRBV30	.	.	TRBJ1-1	TGTGCCTGGACCTTAGGGGTTACTGAAGCTTTCTTT	CAWTLGVTEAFF
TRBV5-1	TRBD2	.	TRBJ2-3	TGCGCCAGCAGCTTGGAAACGGGAGGACCAGATACGCAGTATTTT	CASSLETGGPDTQYF
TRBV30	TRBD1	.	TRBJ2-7	TGTGCCTGGAGTTTCACAGGGGGCGAGCAGTACTTC	CAWSFTGGEQYF
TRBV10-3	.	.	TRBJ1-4	TGTGCCATCAGTGAACAGGATGAAAAACTGTTTTTT	CAISEQDEKLFF
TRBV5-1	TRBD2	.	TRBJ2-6	TGCGCCAGCAGCCCGGGACTAGTACCTGGGGCCAACGTCCTGACTTTC	CASSPGLVPGANVLTF
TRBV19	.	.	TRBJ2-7	TGTGCCAGTAGTATAGCGCGGGGACTTATTTACGAGCAGTACTTC	CASSIARGLIYEQYF